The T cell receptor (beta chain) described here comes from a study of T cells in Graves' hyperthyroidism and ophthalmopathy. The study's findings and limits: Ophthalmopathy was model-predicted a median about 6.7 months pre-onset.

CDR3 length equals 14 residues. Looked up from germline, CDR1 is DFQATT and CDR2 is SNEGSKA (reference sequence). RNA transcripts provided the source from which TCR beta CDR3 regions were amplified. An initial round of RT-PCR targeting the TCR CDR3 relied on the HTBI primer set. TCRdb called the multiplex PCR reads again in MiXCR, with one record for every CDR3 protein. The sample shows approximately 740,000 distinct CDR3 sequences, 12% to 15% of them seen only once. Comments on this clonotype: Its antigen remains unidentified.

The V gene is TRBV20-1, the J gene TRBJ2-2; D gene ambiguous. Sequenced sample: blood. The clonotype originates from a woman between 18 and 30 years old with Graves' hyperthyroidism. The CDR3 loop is CSAQTYRDTGELFF. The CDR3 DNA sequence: TGCAGCGCTCAAACTTACCGGGACACCGGGGAGCTGTTTTTT.